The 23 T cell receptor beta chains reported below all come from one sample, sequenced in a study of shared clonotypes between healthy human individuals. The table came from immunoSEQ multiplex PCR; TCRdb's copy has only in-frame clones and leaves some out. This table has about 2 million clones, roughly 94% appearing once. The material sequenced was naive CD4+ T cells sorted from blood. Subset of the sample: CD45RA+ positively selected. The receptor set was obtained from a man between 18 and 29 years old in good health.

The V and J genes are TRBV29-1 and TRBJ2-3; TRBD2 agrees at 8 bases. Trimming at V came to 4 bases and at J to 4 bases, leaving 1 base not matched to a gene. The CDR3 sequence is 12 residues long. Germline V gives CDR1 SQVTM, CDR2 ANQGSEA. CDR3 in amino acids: CSVVAGSDTQYF. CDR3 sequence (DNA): TGCAGCGTTGTAGCGGGATCAGATACGCAGTATTTT.

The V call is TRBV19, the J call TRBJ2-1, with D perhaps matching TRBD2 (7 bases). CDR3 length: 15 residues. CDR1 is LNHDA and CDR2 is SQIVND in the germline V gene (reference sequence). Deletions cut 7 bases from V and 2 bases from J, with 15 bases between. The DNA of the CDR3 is TGTGCCAGTACTCCCGGGGGGACAACCTACAATGAGCAGTTCTTC. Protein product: CASTPGGTTYNEQFF.

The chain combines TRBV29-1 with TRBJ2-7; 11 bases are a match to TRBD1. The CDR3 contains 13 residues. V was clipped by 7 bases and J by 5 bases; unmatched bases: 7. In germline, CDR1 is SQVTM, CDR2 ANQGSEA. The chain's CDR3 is CSALGQGDHEQYF. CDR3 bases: TGCAGCGCCCTGGGACAGGGGGACCACGAGCAGTACTTC.

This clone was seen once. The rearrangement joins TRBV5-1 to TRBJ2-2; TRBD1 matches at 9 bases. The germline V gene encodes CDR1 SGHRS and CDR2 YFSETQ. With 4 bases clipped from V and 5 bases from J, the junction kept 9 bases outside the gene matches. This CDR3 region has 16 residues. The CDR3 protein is CASSPHGTGLTGELFF. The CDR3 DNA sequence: TGCGCCAGCAGCCCGCACGGGACAGGGTTGACCGGGGAGCTGTTTTTT.

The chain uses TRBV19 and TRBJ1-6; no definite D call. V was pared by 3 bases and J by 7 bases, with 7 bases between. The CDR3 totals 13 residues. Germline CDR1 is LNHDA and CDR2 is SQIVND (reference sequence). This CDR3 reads CASSIERNSPLHF. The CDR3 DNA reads TGTGCCAGTAGTATCGAAAGGAATTCACCCCTCCACTTT.

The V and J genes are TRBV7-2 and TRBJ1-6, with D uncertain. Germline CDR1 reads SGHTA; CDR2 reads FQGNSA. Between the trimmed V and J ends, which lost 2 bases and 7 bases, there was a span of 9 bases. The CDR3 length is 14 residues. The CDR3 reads CASSLQAGNSPLHF. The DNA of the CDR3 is TGTGCCAGCAGCTTACAGGCGGGCAATTCACCCCTCCACTTT.

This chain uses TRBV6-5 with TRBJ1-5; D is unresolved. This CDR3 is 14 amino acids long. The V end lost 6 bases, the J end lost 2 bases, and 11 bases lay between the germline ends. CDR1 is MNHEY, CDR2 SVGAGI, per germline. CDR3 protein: CASRPWTGNQPQHF. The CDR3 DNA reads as TGTGCCAGCAGACCCTGGACTGGCAATCAGCCCCAGCATTTT.

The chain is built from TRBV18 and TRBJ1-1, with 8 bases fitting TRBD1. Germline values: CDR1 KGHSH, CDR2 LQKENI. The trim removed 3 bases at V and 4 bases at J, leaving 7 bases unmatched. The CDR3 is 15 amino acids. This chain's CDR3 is CASSPATGDGTEAFF. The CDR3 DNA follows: TGTGCCAGCTCACCCGCGACAGGGGACGGCACTGAAGCTTTCTTT.

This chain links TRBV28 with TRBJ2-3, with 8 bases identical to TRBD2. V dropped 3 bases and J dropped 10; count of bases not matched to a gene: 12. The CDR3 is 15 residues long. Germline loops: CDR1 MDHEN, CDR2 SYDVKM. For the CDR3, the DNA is TGTGCCAGCAGTTTGACTCGAAAGCGGGGGAGCCCGCAGTATTTT. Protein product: CASSLTRKRGSPQYF.

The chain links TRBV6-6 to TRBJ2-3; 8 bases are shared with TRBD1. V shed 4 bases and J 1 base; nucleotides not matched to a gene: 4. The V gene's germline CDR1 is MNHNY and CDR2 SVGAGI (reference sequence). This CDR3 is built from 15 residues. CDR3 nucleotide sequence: TGTGCCAGCAGTTCTGGACAGGGACGCACAGATACGCAGTATTTT. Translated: CASSSGQGRTDTQYF.

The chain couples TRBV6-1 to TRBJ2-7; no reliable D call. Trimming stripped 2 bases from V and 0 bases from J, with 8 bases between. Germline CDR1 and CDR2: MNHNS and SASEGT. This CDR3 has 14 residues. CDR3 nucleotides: TGTGCCAGCAGTGAAAGATGGGGCTCCTACGAGCAGTACTTC. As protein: CASSERWGSYEQYF.

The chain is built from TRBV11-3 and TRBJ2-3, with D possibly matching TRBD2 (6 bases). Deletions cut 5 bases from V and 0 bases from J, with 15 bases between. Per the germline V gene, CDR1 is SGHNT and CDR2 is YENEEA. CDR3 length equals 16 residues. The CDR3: CASSAGSMASTDTQYF. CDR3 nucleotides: TGTGCCAGCAGCGCCGGGAGCATGGCTAGCACAGATACGCAGTATTTT. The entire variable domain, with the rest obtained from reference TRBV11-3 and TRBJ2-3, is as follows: EAGVVQSPRYKIIEKKQPVAFWCNPISGHNTLYWYLQNLGQGPELLIRYENEEAVDDSQLPKDRFSAERLKGVDSTLKIQPAELGDSAVYLCASSAGSMASTDTQYFGPGTRLTVL.

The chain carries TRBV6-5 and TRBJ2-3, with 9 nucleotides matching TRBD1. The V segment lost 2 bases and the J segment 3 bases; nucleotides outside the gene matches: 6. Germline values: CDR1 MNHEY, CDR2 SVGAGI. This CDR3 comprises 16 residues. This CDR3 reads CASSYRDRVGTDTQYF. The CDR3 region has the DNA TGTGCCAGCAGTTACAGGGACAGGGTAGGAACAGATACGCAGTATTTT.

In nucleotides, the CDR3 is TGCGCCAGCAGCTTAGGTCGGACAGGGCGAAATTCACCCCTCCACTTT. Translation: CASSLGRTGRNSPLHF. The chain employs TRBV5-1 and TRBJ1-6; 8 bases agree with TRBD1. CDR1 SGHRS and CDR2 YFSETQ come from the germline V gene. With V trimmed by 2 bases and J by 7 bases, 8 bases remained unmatched. This CDR3 is 16 amino acids long.

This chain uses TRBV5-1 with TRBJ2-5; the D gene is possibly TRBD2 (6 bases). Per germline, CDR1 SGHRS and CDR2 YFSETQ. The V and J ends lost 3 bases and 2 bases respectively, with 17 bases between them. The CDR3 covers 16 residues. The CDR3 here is CASSSWTSGGQETQYF. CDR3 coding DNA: TGCGCCAGCAGCTCCTGGACAAGCGGAGGGCAAGAGACCCAGTACTTC.

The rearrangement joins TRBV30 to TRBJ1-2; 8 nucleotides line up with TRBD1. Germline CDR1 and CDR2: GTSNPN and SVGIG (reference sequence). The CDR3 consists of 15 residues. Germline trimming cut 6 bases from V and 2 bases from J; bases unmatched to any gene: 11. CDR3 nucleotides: TGTGCCTGCCACCGGACAGGGAGGGCCAACTATGGCTACACCTTC. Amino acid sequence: CACHRTGRANYGYTF. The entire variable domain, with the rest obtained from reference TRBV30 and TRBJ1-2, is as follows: SQTIHQWPATLVQPVGSPLSLECTVEGTSNPNLYWYRQAAGRGLQLLFYSVGIGQISSEVPQNLSASRPQDRQFILSSKKLLLSDSGFYLCACHRTGRANYGYTFGSGTRLTVV.

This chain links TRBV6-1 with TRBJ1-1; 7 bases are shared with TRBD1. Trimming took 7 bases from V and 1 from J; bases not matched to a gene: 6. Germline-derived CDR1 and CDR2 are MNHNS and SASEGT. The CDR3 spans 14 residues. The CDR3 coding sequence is TGTGCCAGCACCCAGGGGGGGCAGAACACTGAAGCTTTCTTT. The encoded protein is CASTQGGQNTEAFF.

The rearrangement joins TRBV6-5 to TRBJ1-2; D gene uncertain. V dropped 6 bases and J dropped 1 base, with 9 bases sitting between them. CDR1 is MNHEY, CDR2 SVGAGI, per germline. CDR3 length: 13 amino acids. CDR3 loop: CASRPQVNYGYTF. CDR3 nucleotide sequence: TGTGCCAGCAGACCCCAGGTTAACTATGGCTACACCTTC.

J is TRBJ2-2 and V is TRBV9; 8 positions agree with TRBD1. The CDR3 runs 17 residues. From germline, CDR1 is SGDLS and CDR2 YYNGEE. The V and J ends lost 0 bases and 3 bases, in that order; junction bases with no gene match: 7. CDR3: CASSVVSTGAYTGELFF. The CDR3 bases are TGTGCCAGCAGCGTAGTTTCGACAGGGGCGTACACCGGGGAGCTGTTTTTT.

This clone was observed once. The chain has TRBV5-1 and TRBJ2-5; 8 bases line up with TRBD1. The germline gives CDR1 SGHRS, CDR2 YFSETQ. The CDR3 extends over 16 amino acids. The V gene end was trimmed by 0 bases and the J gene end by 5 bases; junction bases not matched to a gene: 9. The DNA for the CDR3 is TGCGCCAGCAGCTTGGCTTCAGGGGGCGCGGGGGAGACCCAGTACTTC. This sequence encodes CASSLASGGAGETQYF.

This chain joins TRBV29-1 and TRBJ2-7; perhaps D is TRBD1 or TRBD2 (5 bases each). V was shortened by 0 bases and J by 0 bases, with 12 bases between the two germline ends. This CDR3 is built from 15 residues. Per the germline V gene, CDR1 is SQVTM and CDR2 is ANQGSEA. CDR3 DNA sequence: TGCAGCGTTGAAGACCCGGGGCAGAGCTCCTACGAGCAGTACTTC. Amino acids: CSVEDPGQSSYEQYF.

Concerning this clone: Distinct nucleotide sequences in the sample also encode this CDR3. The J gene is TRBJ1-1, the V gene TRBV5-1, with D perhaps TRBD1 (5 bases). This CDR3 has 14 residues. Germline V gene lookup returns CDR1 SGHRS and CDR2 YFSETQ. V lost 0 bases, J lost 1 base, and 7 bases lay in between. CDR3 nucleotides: TGCGCCAGCAGCTTGGACACAGGGAACACTGAAGCTTTCTTT. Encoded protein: CASSLDTGNTEAFF. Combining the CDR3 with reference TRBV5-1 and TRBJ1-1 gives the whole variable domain KAGVTQTPRYLIKTRGQQVTLSCSPISGHRSVSWYQQTPGQGLQFLFEYFSETQRNKGNFPGRFSGRQFSNSRSEMNVSTLELGDSALYLCASSLDTGNTEAFFGQGTRLTVV.

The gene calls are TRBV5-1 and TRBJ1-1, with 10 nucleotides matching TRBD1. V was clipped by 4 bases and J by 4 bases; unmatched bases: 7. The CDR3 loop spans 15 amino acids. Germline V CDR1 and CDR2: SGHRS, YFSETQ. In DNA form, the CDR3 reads TGCGCCAGCAGCCCCGGGACAGGGGAGGGCACTGAAGCTTTCTTT. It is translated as CASSPGTGEGTEAFF.